These 14 T cell receptor beta chains were sequenced from one sample in a study of blood T cell repertoires in COVID-19 (TCRdb year 2020). Library preparation employed the immunoSEQ multiplex PCR assay. As stored in TCRdb, this immuneACCESS dataset retains in-frame rearrangements with V and J assigned. A fraction of the clones does not appear; measured against another copy, unresolved V genes explain less than half of the discrepancy, and the remainder lacks a known reason. Here the sample has 180,000 or so clones; 90% occur a single time. Approximately 0.64% of the sample lies in the top ten. Sequencing input: peripheral blood. The receptors shown here come from a man aged 45-65 years with acute or convalescent COVID-19.

The genes are TRBV11-2 and TRBJ2-1; no clear D. Trimming removed 2 bases from V and 0 bases from J, with 11 bases in between. The CDR3 has 16 residues. Looked up from germline, CDR1 is SGHAT and CDR2 is FQNNGV. The CDR3 bases are TGTGCCAGCAGCTTAATAACGCGAGGCTCCTACAATGAGCAGTTCTTC. The encoded protein is CASSLITRGSYNEQFF.

The rearrangement uses TRBV28 and TRBJ2-3, with 10 bases matching TRBD2. The CDR3 spans 15 residues. V was clipped by 6 bases and J by 1 base; unmatched bases: 4. From germline, CDR1 is MDHEN and CDR2 SYDVKM. CDR3 sequence (DNA): TGTGCCAGCAGGGGTAGCGGGGGGCGCACAGATACGCAGTATTTT. Its translation is CASRGSGGRTDTQYF.

The V and J genes are TRBV10-2 and TRBJ1-5, with TRBD1 identical over 7 bases. In germline, CDR1 is WSHSY, CDR2 SAAADI. The V gene end was trimmed by 4 bases and the J gene end by 6 bases; junction bases not matched to a gene: 9. The CDR3 is 15 residues long. The CDR3 DNA is TGCGCCAGCAGTGCAACAGGGGCTAGCGCTCAGCCCCAGCATTTT. This encodes CASSATGASAQPQHF.

V is TRBV28 and J is TRBJ2-5; 7 nucleotides align to TRBD2. Germline loops: CDR1 MDHEN, CDR2 SYDVKM. The CDR3 loop spans 15 amino acids. J lost 5 bases, V lost 5 bases, and 11 bases had no gene match. CDR3 coding DNA: TGTGCCAGCAGTGGGTGGGGGGGAACTTTGGAGACCCAGTACTTC. Its protein product is CASSGWGGTLETQYF.

This chain links TRBV4-1 with TRBJ1-2, with a weak D call TRBD1 (6 bases). From germline, CDR1 is MGHRA and CDR2 YSYEKL. V dropped 2 bases and J dropped 5 bases, with 15 bases sitting between them. The CDR3 spans 15 residues. The CDR3 DNA reads as TGCGCCAGCAGCCAACAACGCGGACAGTTTTATGGCTACACCTTC. The encoded protein is CASSQQRGQFYGYTF.

This chain links TRBV5-1 with TRBJ2-7; TRBD2 aligns across 13 bases. V lost 4 bases, J lost 7 bases, and 8 bases stayed unmatched. This CDR3 has 15 amino acids. Per germline, CDR1 SGHRS and CDR2 YFSETQ. This CDR3 reads CASSPWTSGSNEQYF. In nucleotides, the CDR3 is TGCGCCAGCAGCCCCTGGACTAGCGGGAGTAATGAGCAGTACTTC.

Note on this clone: Germline is not matched at one junction end, which may reflect a read error. This chain joins TRBV7-2 and TRBJ1-6; TRBD1 matches 8 bases. The CDR3 is 16 residues long. Germline V gene sequence: CDR1 SGHTA, CDR2 FQGNSA. The CDR3 DNA sequence: TGTGCCAGCAGATTAGACAGGGGTGGATTAAGCTCACCCCTCCACTTT. It codes for CASRLDRGGLSSPLHF.

The chain combines TRBV7-2 with TRBJ2-3; D is perhaps TRBD2 (6 bases). V was trimmed by 4 bases and J by 2 bases, leaving 13 bases between them. The CDR3 is 15 amino acids. Germline-derived CDR1 and CDR2 are SGHTA and FQGNSA. CDR3 sequence reads: CASSSRRGPTDTQYF. The CDR3 coding sequence is TGTGCCAGCAGCTCTAGGAGGGGCCCCACAGATACGCAGTATTTT.

The V call is TRBV11-2, the J call TRBJ2-7, with 7 positions matching TRBD2. J gave up 3 bases and V 5 bases, and 10 bases lay outside the gene matches. Germline V CDR1 and CDR2: SGHAT, FQNNGV. This CDR3 spans 15 amino acids. The chain's CDR3 is CASSLGLAAYYEQYF. The CDR3 DNA reads as TGTGCCAGCAGCCTCGGGCTAGCGGCCTACTACGAGCAGTACTTC.

The chain combines TRBV27 with TRBJ1-6; 10 bases fit TRBD1. CDR3 length: 14 residues. Germline CDR1 MNHEY, CDR2 SMNVEV (reference sequence). J gave up 12 bases and V 5 bases, and 7 bases lay outside the gene matches. CDR3 protein: CASSPRTGGLPLHF. CDR3 DNA sequence: TGTGCCAGCAGTCCTCGGACAGGGGGGCTACCCCTCCACTTT.

This chain links TRBV11-2 with TRBJ2-2; tentative D call: TRBD2 (6 bases). Germline CDR1 SGHAT, CDR2 FQNNGV. Trimming pared 5 bases from V and 4 bases from J, leaving 11 bases between. The CDR3 runs to 14 residues. The CDR3 loop reads CASSAGRSTGELFF. DNA for the CDR3: TGTGCCAGCAGCGCGGGACGGAGCACCGGGGAGCTGTTTTTT.

Turning to this clone: Other DNA sequences in the sample encode the same CDR3. The chain joins TRBV11-1 to TRBJ2-1; 7 bases align to TRBD1. Germline V CDR1 and CDR2: SGHAT, FQDESV (reference sequence). The CDR3 loop spans 15 amino acids. V lost 5 bases to trimming and J lost 0 bases; unmatched junction nucleotides: 4. CDR3 nucleotides: TGTGCCAGCAGCCCCCGGGACAGCTCCTACAATGAGCAGTTCTTC. Amino acids: CASSPRDSSYNEQFF.

This clone occurred a few times. The chain employs TRBV30 and TRBJ1-5; the match to TRBD1 covers 10 bases. The germline V gene encodes CDR1 GTSNPN and CDR2 SVGIG (reference sequence). The J segment lost 6 bases and the V segment lost 0 bases, leaving 2 bases of the junction unmatched. The CDR3 length is 14 residues. CDR3 DNA: TGTGCCTGGAGTGTCGGACAGGGGGTTCAGCCCCAGCATTTT. It translates to CAWSVGQGVQPQHF.

The V call is TRBV28, the J call TRBJ2-3; the D gene is possibly TRBD1 (5 bases). The CDR3 loop spans 15 amino acids. V lost 4 bases and J lost 4, with 15 bases in between. Per germline, CDR1 MDHEN and CDR2 SYDVKM. The CDR3 DNA reads as TGTGCCAGCAGTTCAGGGTATGGTCACCCAGATACGCAGTATTTT. Encoded protein: CASSSGYGHPDTQYF. The full variable domain, rest sourced from reference TRBV28 and TRBJ2-3, is DVKVTQSSRYLVKRTGEKVFLECVQDMDHENMFWYRQDPGLGLRLIYFSYDVKMKEKGDIPEGYSVSREKKERFSLILESASTNQTSMYLCASSSGYGHPDTQYFGPGTRLTVL.